This TCR beta chain is from a study of blood T cell repertoires in COVID-19. As originally analysed: For nucleated cells, counts were estimated from reference gene primer amplification. Assay: immunoSEQ multiplex PCR; the TCRdb copy retains only in-frame clones and omits some. The V and J calls and clone size were taken over from that table, and D and trimming were inferred from the DNA. Found here are about 140,000 clones, around 78% of them singletons; the top ten hold less than 2%. Trimming took off 3 bases at V and 6 bases at J, with 14 bases between the two ends. Germline V gene lookup returns CDR1 LNHDA and CDR2 SQIVND (reference sequence). CDR3 length equals 14 residues.

Sequenced sample: peripheral blood. The V call is TRBV19, the J call TRBJ1-1, with a weak D call TRBD1 (5 bases). The clonotype was recovered from a woman aged 55-69 years with acute or convalescent COVID-19. CDR3 loop: CASSIEWGGAEAFF. The CDR3 coding sequence is TGTGCCAGTAGTATTGAATGGGGAGGGGCTGAAGCTTTCTTT.